Detailed here is one TCR beta chain. Its antigen is not identified. A much more abundant neighbour one base away suggests this may be a read error. Cells sorted as Tregs were CD4+, CD25+ and CD127-/low. The CDR3 runs 13 residues. Germline V gene data show CDR1 as GTSNPN and CDR2 as SVGIG (reference sequence). Whole-study findings and limits: Tumor memory CD4+ T cell TCR gene usage clustered with blood and lymph node memory CD4+ cells and lymph node naive CD4+ cells.

Full-length variable regions came from constant-region reverse primers plus semi-nested Nested Universal Primer A PCR. TCRdb re-called the 5' RACE reads with MiXCR, one entry per CDR3 protein. This repertoire shows around 44,000 distinct CDR3 sequences, around 20% found once; its top ten account for around 4%. The chain carries TRBV30 and TRBJ1-1; D is ambiguous. The source material was Tregs sorted from blood. The TCR originated in a female donor with breast cancer. CDR3 in amino acids: CAWSLSMNTEVFF. The CDR3 nucleotides are TGTGCCTGGAGTCTTAGTATGAACACTGAAGTTTTCTTT.